The rows below give T cell receptor beta chains drawn from one sample of a study of monozygotic twins with inflammatory bowel disease. TCRdb processed the 5' RACE reads again and assigns one entry to each CDR3 protein, with no DNA. This table holds around 450,000 distinct CDR3 sequences. What was sequenced was blood. All receptors come from a human donor with ulcerative colitis or Crohn's disease, or a healthy co-twin of an affected twin (not recorded which). Each CDR3 is given with its conserved first and last residue. Each record gives: V gene, J gene, CDR3 protein.

TRBV11-2	TRBJ1-4	CASSQGSNEKLFF
TRBV3-1	TRBJ2-1	CASSQLDEQFF
TRBV24-1	TRBJ1-5	CATSESQGGNQPQHF
TRBV9	TRBJ1-2	CASSVTGGNYGYTF
TRBV20-1	TRBJ2-5	CSASPGRGQTQYF
TRBV7-9	TRBJ1-2	CASSSPYGYTF
TRBV29-1	TRBJ2-2	CSVELGQGGTGELFF
TRBV18	TRBJ2-7	CASSPGGGPYEQYF
TRBV29-1	TRBJ2-2	CSVGWGAFNTGELFF
TRBV11-2	TRBJ1-1	CASSLVDEAFF
TRBV7-2	TRBJ2-3	CASTLRSGASTDTQYF
TRBV29-1	TRBJ2-1	CSVLPYLQGNGDEQFF
TRBV4-2	TRBJ1-1	CASSQAPQGPTPNTEAFF
TRBV20-1	TRBJ2-7	CSASPGMPYEQYF
TRBV5-5	TRBJ2-7	CASSLLSLSYEQYF